Below are 5 T cell receptor beta chains sequenced from a single sample in a study of T cell repertoires in cytomegalovirus infection. From the reads, TCRdb called clonotypes with MiXCR, one entry per CDR3 protein. The sample has approximately 700,000 distinct CDR3 sequences; approximately 40% are singletons. The source material was PBMCs. These receptors were collected from a human donor in good health (CMV status not recorded). Some clones in this sample may be carry-over from other donors' samples.

This clonotype was observed a few times. Here the CDR3 DNA reads TGTGCCAGCAGCTTAGTCGCCCGTCATGAAGCTTTCTTT. Its protein product is CASSLVARHEAFF. The chain couples TRBV7-8 to TRBJ1-1; D is unclear. With 1 base removed from V and 7 bases from J, the gap between germline ends came to 10 bases. The CDR3 sequence is 13 residues long. Germline CDR1 is SGHVS and CDR2 is FQNEAQ.

The gene calls are TRBV20-1 and TRBJ1-5; TRBD1 is a possible D gene (5 bases). The germline CDR1 and CDR2 sequences are DFQATT and SNEGSKA (reference sequence). V shed 8 bases and J shed 2 bases, with 13 bases lying between them. This CDR3 is 13 amino acids long. The CDR3 loop reads CSPGGLGNQPQHF. CDR3 nucleotide sequence: TGCAGTCCGGGGGGACTAGGCAATCAGCCCCAGCATTTT.

In its sample, this clonotype was seen a few times. The chain is built from TRBV19 and TRBJ1-2; 7 positions match TRBD1. The germline CDR1 and CDR2 sequences are LNHDA and SQIVND (reference sequence). The CDR3 is 16 amino acids. J was trimmed by 4 bases and V by 5 bases; bases with no gene match: 13. This CDR3 is CASSLDPMGQSYGYTF. CDR3 DNA sequence: TGTGCCAGTAGTCTTGACCCGATGGGACAGTCCTATGGCTACACCTTC.

This clonotype has more than one count but fewer than ten. This chain links TRBV12-3 or TRBV12-4 with TRBJ2-7; 7 positions agree with TRBD1. V dropped 4 bases and J dropped 2; count of bases not matched to a gene: 5. The CDR3 runs to 14 residues. The CDR3 here is CASSSQGSTYEQYF. The CDR3 bases are TGTGCCAGCAGTTCACAGGGGTCAACCTACGAGCAGTACTTC.

The chain links TRBV6-5 to TRBJ1-5; D is uncertain. Trimming pared 0 bases from V and 5 bases from J, leaving 5 bases between. CDR1 is MNHEY and CDR2 is SVGAGI in the germline V gene. The CDR3 length is 13 residues. CDR3 nucleotides: TGTGCCAGCAGTTACTCGTCATATCAGCCCCAGCATTTT. Its protein product is CASSYSSYQPQHF.